One sample yielded the 13 T cell receptor beta chains listed below, sequenced in a study of cytomegalovirus exposure and HLA in healthy donors. With 60 Vbeta and 13 Jbeta primers, the PCR was carried out. Libraries were prepared by immunoSEQ multiplex PCR; TCRdb keeps only in-frame clonotypes and omits some of them. The sample holds 97,000 or so clones, nearly 65% seen once. Sequenced sample: PBMCs. All receptors come from a human donor in good health.

This rearrangement joins TRBV7-9 to TRBJ2-6; tentatively, D is TRBD1 (6 bases). Trimming removed 5 bases from V and 0 bases from J, with 17 bases in between. CDR1 is SEHNR and CDR2 is FQNEAQ in the germline V gene (reference sequence). The CDR3 sequence is 18 residues long. The CDR3 coding sequence is TGTGCCAGCAGCGCTCGAGGACAGACTAACTCTGGGGCCAACGTCCTGACTTTC. Its translation is CASSARGQTNSGANVLTF.

The chain's CDR3 is CASSLVAGGPVEQYF. The DNA of the CDR3 is TGTGCCAGCAGTTTAGTAGCGGGAGGGCCGGTCGAGCAGTACTTC. This chain joins TRBV27 and TRBJ2-7; 11 bases match TRBD2. Germline V CDR1 and CDR2: MNHEY, SMNVEV (reference sequence). The CDR3 loop spans 15 amino acids. Germline trimming cut 2 bases from V and 6 bases from J; bases unmatched to any gene: 6.

This chain links TRBV5-1 with TRBJ1-1, with 7 bases aligning to TRBD1. Germline CDR1 is SGHRS and CDR2 is YFSETQ. Trimming removed 4 bases from V and 1 base from J; junction bases left unmatched: 4. The CDR3 totals 14 residues. Here the CDR3 reads CASSIGTENTEAFF. The CDR3 DNA follows: TGCGCCAGCAGCATCGGGACAGAGAACACTGAAGCTTTCTTT.

The chain uses TRBV28 and TRBJ1-1; D remains unclear. Germline-derived CDR1 and CDR2 are MDHEN and SYDVKM. The CDR3 length is 13 residues. V lost 1 base and J 5 bases, leaving 8 bases between the germline ends. CDR3 nucleotides: TGTGCCAGCAGTTTATTTCGCGGGACTGAAGCTTTCTTT. Translating it yields CASSLFRGTEAFF.

CDR3 bases: TGTGCCAGCAGTGGGCTAGCGGGAGAGGACACCGGGGAGCTGTTTTTT. This encodes CASSGLAGEDTGELFF. The chain combines TRBV6-1 with TRBJ2-2; TRBD2 agrees at 10 bases. Germline assignment: CDR1 MNHNS and CDR2 SASEGT. The CDR3 length is 16 residues. The V and J ends lost 4 bases and 3 bases, in that order; junction bases with no gene match: 5.

This clone was counted at least ten times. V gene TRBV6-1 combines with J gene TRBJ1-5, with D uncertain. The CDR3 runs 14 residues. Germline V gene sequence: CDR1 MNHNS, CDR2 SASEGT. V lost 3 bases and J 8 bases, leaving 14 bases between the germline ends. CDR3 coding DNA: TGTGCCAGCAGTGAGGGCAGAACTTGGGAGCCCCAGCATTTT. It yields the protein CASSEGRTWEPQHF.

The chain employs TRBV18 and TRBJ1-2, with unresolved D. CDR3 length: 17 residues. The germline gives CDR1 KGHSH, CDR2 LQKENI. V lost 3 bases, J lost 0 bases, and 17 bases lay in between. The CDR3 sequence: CASSPGWQSRANYGYTF. The CDR3 nucleotides are TGTGCCAGCTCACCCGGGTGGCAGTCAAGAGCTAACTATGGCTACACCTTC.

The chain carries TRBV29-1 and TRBJ1-2; D may be TRBD1 (5 bases). Germline CDR1 is SQVTM and CDR2 is ANQGSEA. The CDR3 sequence is 12 residues long. Trimming stripped 4 bases from V and 7 bases from J, with 13 bases between. CDR3 in DNA: TGCAGCGTTGGAGGAGGGGTGGGTGGCTACACCTTC. The encoded protein is CSVGGGVGGYTF.

The gene calls are TRBV2 and TRBJ2-3; 8 bases are shared with TRBD2. The CDR3 spans 17 residues. Germline values: CDR1 SNHLY, CDR2 FYNNEI. J gave up 1 base and V 7 bases, and 13 bases lay outside the gene matches. DNA of the CDR3: TGTGCCAGCATTGGGCAGGGCAGCGGGAGCGGCACAGATACGCAGTATTTT. This encodes CASIGQGSGSGTDTQYF.

The rearrangement uses TRBV11-2 and TRBJ2-1; a weak D match, TRBD1 (5 bases). CDR1 is SGHAT, CDR2 FQNNGV, per germline. V was trimmed by 2 bases and J by 7 bases, leaving 18 bases between them. CDR3 length equals 16 residues. The CDR3 loop reads CASSLPWGLRRNEQFF. As DNA, the CDR3 is TGTGCCAGCAGCTTACCTTGGGGCCTAAGGCGGAATGAGCAGTTCTTC.

The chain recombines TRBV7-8 with TRBJ2-4; 7 bases fit TRBD2. The trim removed 1 base at V and 3 bases at J, leaving 6 bases unmatched. This CDR3 comprises 16 residues. Germline V CDR1 and CDR2: SGHVS, FQNEAQ. This CDR3 is CASSLDQGGSKNIQYF. In nucleotides, the CDR3 is TGTGCCAGCAGCTTAGACCAGGGCGGGAGCAAAAACATTCAGTACTTC. The full variable domain, with the rest looked up from reference TRBV7-8 and TRBJ2-4, is GAGVSQSPRYKVAKRGQDVALRCDPISGHVSLFWYQQALGQGPEFLTYFQNEAQLDKSGLPSDRFFAERPEGSVSTLKIQRTQQEDSAVYLCASSLDQGGSKNIQYFGAGTRLSVL.

To note about this clone: The same CDR3 can be traced to other DNA sequences in this sample. The V and J genes are TRBV29-1 and TRBJ2-2; D might be TRBD2 (6 bases). Germline-derived CDR1 and CDR2 are SQVTM and ANQGSEA. The CDR3 has 14 amino acids. V was cut by 4 bases and J by 1 base, with 10 bases left in between. The CDR3: CSVAGLLNTGELFF. The DNA of the CDR3 is TGCAGCGTTGCGGGACTCCTGAACACCGGGGAGCTGTTTTTT.

V and J are TRBV6-5 and TRBJ2-6; 11 nucleotides line up with TRBD2. V trimming: 6 bases; J trimming: 3 bases; junction bases outside the gene matches: 1. The CDR3 covers 15 residues. In germline, CDR1 is MNHEY, CDR2 SVGAGI. The chain's CDR3 is CASSGTSGGANVLTF. Written as DNA, the CDR3 is TGTGCCAGCAGCGGGACTAGCGGTGGGGCCAACGTCCTGACTTTC.